This T cell receptor (beta chain) was identified in a study of PD-1 blockade in classical Hodgkin lymphoma. Overall study results and limits: What caused the repertoire differences, perhaps disease activity or prior therapy, remains undefined. Complete responders possessed baseline diversity comparable to newly diagnosed patients. The study reported lower baseline TCR diversity in newly diagnosed patients than in healthy donors.

Note on this clone: Its antigen is not identified.

All the patients suffered relapse after autologous stem cell transplantation, and brentuximab vedotin exposure differed. Patients showed best responses of complete response, partial response or progressive disease. Assay: immunoSEQ multiplex PCR; the TCRdb copy retains only in-frame clones and omits some. The table records nearly 55,000 clones, about 85% of them present only once. The clonotype comes from a human donor with classical Hodgkin lymphoma. The material sequenced was peripheral blood mononuclear cells (PBMCs), taken at baseline.

The CDR3: CASSQDVQGIKGYTF. CDR3 DNA sequence: TGCGCCAGCAGCCAAGACGTACAGGGGATTAAGGGCTACACCTTC. This rearrangement joins TRBV4-3 to TRBJ1-2; 7 bases fit TRBD1. J lost 8 bases, V lost 0 bases, and 9 bases had no gene match. This CDR3 has 15 amino acids. Germline assignment: CDR1 LGHNA and CDR2 YSLEER.